A single T cell receptor beta chain is shown here with its context. The antigen remains unidentified. These data belong to a study of PD-1 blockade in mismatch repair-deficient tumors. Study as a whole: Enrolled about 2013-2017, patients had progressing, pretreated mismatch repair-deficient cancers of 12 types.

V was clipped by 2 bases and J by 6 bases, with 7 bases between them. The CDR3 covers 13 residues. Germline V CDR1 and CDR2: SGHAT, FQNNGV. The study, taken as a whole, reports: Tumor-resident clones, often undetectable pretreatment in blood, expanded then contracted after pembrolizumab.

Mismatch repair deficiency was confirmed in all patients, by PCR or immunohistochemistry. Three pembrolizumab responders had their TCRs sequenced. Using immunoSEQ multiplex PCR, the repertoire was profiled, and TCRdb retains in-frame clones only, with some absent. The sample carries under 95,000 clones, roughly 80% recorded once. The sequence was collected from an adult with mismatch repair-deficient cancer. This material consisted of peripheral blood, taken 44 weeks after starting pembrolizumab. The rearrangement joins TRBV11-2 to TRBJ2-2; the D is unclear. In nucleotides, the CDR3 is TGTGCCAGCAGCTTACAGTTCCCCGGGGAGCTGTTTTTT. Translated, it gives CASSLQFPGELFF.